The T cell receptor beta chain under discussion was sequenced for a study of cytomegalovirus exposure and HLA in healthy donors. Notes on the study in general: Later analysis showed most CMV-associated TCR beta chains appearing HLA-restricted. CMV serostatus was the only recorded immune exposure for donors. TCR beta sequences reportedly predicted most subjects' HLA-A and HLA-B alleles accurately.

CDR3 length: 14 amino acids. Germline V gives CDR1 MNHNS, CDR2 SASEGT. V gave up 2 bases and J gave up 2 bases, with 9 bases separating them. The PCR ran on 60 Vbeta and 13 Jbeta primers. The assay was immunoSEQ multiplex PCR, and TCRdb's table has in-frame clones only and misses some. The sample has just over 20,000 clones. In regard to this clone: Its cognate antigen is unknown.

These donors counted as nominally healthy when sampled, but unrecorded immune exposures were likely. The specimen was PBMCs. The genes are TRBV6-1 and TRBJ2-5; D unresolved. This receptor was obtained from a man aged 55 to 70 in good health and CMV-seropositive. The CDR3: CASSEPVLQETQYF. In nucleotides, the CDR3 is TGTGCCAGCAGTGAACCCGTCCTACAAGAGACCCAGTACTTC.